What follows are 27 T cell receptor beta chains derived from one specimen sequenced in a study of blood T cell repertoires in COVID-19. Sequencing used immunoSEQ multiplex PCR; TCRdb keeps in-frame clones, though not all of them. The repertoire consists of over 45,000 clones, with about 90% occurring once and the leading ten covering 8.5%. The specimen was peripheral blood. The source of these receptors is a man in his 60s with active COVID-19.

V usage is TRBV18 and J usage is TRBJ1-4, with 7 bases matching TRBD1. This CDR3 region has 14 residues. The V gene's germline CDR1 is KGHSH and CDR2 LQKENI. The V gene end was trimmed by 5 bases and the J gene end by 8 bases; junction bases not matched to a gene: 8. The CDR3 DNA follows: TGTGCCAGCTCAACCCAGGGGGGACGAGAAAAACTGTTTTTT. Encoded protein: CASSTQGGREKLFF.

J is TRBJ2-1 and V is TRBV5-1; maybe TRBD2 (6 bases). The CDR3 covers 13 residues. The V end lost 0 bases, the J end lost 9 bases, and 10 bases lay between the germline ends. CDR1 is SGHRS and CDR2 is YFSETQ in the germline V gene. The CDR3 coding sequence is TGCGCCAGCAGCTTGGAGGCAGCGGGTGAGCAGTTCTTC. Translation gives CASSLEAAGEQFF.

The chain links TRBV6-4 to TRBJ1-1; 7 bases are shared with TRBD1. The CDR3 totals 13 residues. V was clipped by 6 bases and J by 8 bases; unmatched bases: 9. CDR1 and CDR2 (germline): MRHNA, SNTAGT. This CDR3 reads CASSGTVGAEAFF. DNA for the CDR3: TGTGCCAGCAGCGGGACAGTTGGAGCCGAAGCTTTCTTT.

This clone was detected a few times. The chain carries TRBV2 and TRBJ2-5, with 10 bases that match TRBD2. The V gene end was trimmed by 4 bases and the J gene end by 3 bases; junction bases not matched to a gene: 5. The CDR3 has 15 residues. The germline CDR1 and CDR2 sequences are SNHLY and FYNNEI. CDR3 amino acids: CASSGLGLAKETQYF. As DNA, the CDR3 is TGTGCCAGCAGTGGTTTGGGACTAGCGAAAGAGACCCAGTACTTC.

The J gene is TRBJ2-1, the V gene TRBV7-8, with TRBD2 matching 9 bases. Per the germline V gene, CDR1 is SGHVS and CDR2 is FQNEAQ. The CDR3 is 17 amino acids. The V and J ends lost 4 bases and 2 bases, in that order; junction bases with no gene match: 9. CDR3 amino acids: CASSSELAGKTYNEQFF. The CDR3 nucleotides read TGTGCCAGCAGCTCCGAACTAGCGGGTAAAACCTACAATGAGCAGTTCTTC.

This rearrangement joins TRBV27 to TRBJ1-1; 10 nucleotides line up with TRBD1. This CDR3 is 17 amino acids long. V shed 5 bases and J 2 bases; nucleotides not matched to a gene: 11. Germline assignment: CDR1 MNHEY and CDR2 SMNVEV (reference sequence). In nucleotides, the CDR3 is TGTGCCAGCAGTCCGAGATGGGACAGGGGCTTAAACACTGAAGCTTTCTTT. Translating it yields CASSPRWDRGLNTEAFF.

This sequence joins TRBV3-1 (or the pseudogene TRBV3-2) and TRBJ2-2; perhaps TRBD2 as D (6 bases). The CDR3 sequence is 20 residues long. V lost 0 bases, J lost 1 base, and 21 bases lay in between. From germline, CDR1 is LGHDT and CDR2 YNNKEL (reference sequence). CDR3 bases: TGTGCCAGCAGCCAAGATAGGTTGGGTAGCGGTTACGGGAACACCGGGGAGCTGTTTTTT. Protein: CASSQDRLGSGYGNTGELFF.

The chain recombines TRBV7-2 with TRBJ2-5; no firm D call. CDR1 is SGHTA, CDR2 FQGNSA, per germline. This CDR3 comprises 11 residues. Trimming took 4 bases from V and 2 from J, leaving 2 bases between them. The DNA of the CDR3 is TGTGCCAGCAGCTCGCAAGAGACCCAGTACTTC. Its protein is CASSSQETQYF.

The V call is TRBV10-2, the J call TRBJ2-7; D uncertain. The CDR3 has 13 residues. Germline CDR1 and CDR2: WSHSY and SAAADI. Trimming stripped 3 bases from V and 0 bases from J, with 6 bases between. The CDR3 protein is CASSDYPSYEQYF. The CDR3 DNA reads as TGCGCCAGCAGTGACTACCCCTCCTACGAGCAGTACTTC.

The chain is built from TRBV11-3 and TRBJ2-2; D unclear. V was trimmed by 5 bases and J by 5 bases, leaving 6 bases between them. The CDR3 covers 12 residues. CDR1 and CDR2 from the germline V gene are SGHNT and YENEEA. CDR3 region: CASSPETGELFF. CDR3 DNA sequence: TGTGCCAGCAGCCCGGAGACCGGGGAGCTGTTTTTT.

The chain is built from TRBV18 and TRBJ2-5; weak D call: TRBD2 (6 bases). CDR1 is KGHSH, CDR2 LQKENI, per germline. This CDR3 has 13 residues. Trimming took 7 bases from V and 1 from J, leaving 10 bases between them. The CDR3 region has the DNA TGTGCCAGCTGCGGGACTCTCCAAGAGACCCAGTACTTC. Encoded protein: CASCGTLQETQYF.

J is TRBJ2-7 and V is TRBV28; D is possibly TRBD2 (6 bases). The CDR3 is made up of 15 amino acids. CDR1 and CDR2 (germline): MDHEN, SYDVKM. V was shortened by 7 bases and J by 0 bases, with 16 bases between the two germline ends. CDR3 sequence (DNA): TGTGCCAGCACCTCCTCGGGGAGGAGCTCCTACGAGCAGTACTTC. Amino acid sequence: CASTSSGRSSYEQYF.

The J gene is TRBJ2-7, the V gene TRBV29-1; tentative D call: TRBD2 (5 bases). Germline loops: CDR1 SQVTM, CDR2 ANQGSEA. The V gene lost 4 bases and the J gene lost 4 bases, with 14 bases spanning the gap. The CDR3 loop spans 13 amino acids. CDR3 protein: CSVVDTGFYEQYF. CDR3 coding DNA: TGCAGCGTTGTAGACACGGGATTTTACGAGCAGTACTTC.

The rearrangement joins TRBV27 to TRBJ2-7; TRBD1 aligns across 7 bases. With V trimmed by 8 bases and J by 1 base, 5 bases remained unmatched. The V gene's germline CDR1 is MNHEY and CDR2 SMNVEV (reference sequence). This CDR3 is built from 13 residues. Here the CDR3 reads CASGRGSSYEQYF. The CDR3 nucleotides are TGTGCCAGCGGCAGGGGGTCTTCCTACGAGCAGTACTTC.

The chain combines TRBV11-2 with TRBJ2-1; 8 bases match TRBD2. Germline values: CDR1 SGHAT, CDR2 FQNNGV. J gave up 6 bases and V 1 base, and 2 bases lay outside the gene matches. The CDR3 has 14 amino acids. CDR3 in amino acids: CASSLAGGPNEQFF. CDR3 sequence (DNA): TGTGCCAGCAGCTTAGCGGGAGGGCCCAATGAGCAGTTCTTC.

This clone was found once. V usage is TRBV11-2 and J usage is TRBJ2-2; TRBD1 matches 8 bases. Trimming at V came to 4 bases and at J to 7 bases, leaving 8 bases not matched to a gene. Per the germline V gene, CDR1 is SGHAT and CDR2 is FQNNGV. CDR3 length: 15 amino acids. The CDR3 nucleotides are TGTGCCAGCAGCTCCCGACAGGGGATAGGCGGGGAGCTGTTTTTT. Translation: CASSSRQGIGGELFF.

The chain carries TRBV7-2 and TRBJ2-1; D possibly corresponds to TRBD2 (5 bases). Germline values: CDR1 SGHTA, CDR2 FQGNSA. The CDR3 runs to 13 residues. Between the trimmed V and J ends, which lost 4 bases and 6 bases, there was a span of 10 bases. The DNA for the CDR3 is TGTGCCAGCAGCTCCTGGCTAGCCAATGAGCAGTTCTTC. Translated: CASSSWLANEQFF.

J is TRBJ2-1 and V is TRBV4-1; TRBD2 agrees at 7 bases. The ends lost 3 bases at V and 9 bases at J; junction bases unmatched: 8. The CDR3 runs to 14 residues. Germline assignment: CDR1 MGHRA and CDR2 YSYEKL. The CDR3 region is CASSHLGRVFEQFF. As DNA, the CDR3 is TGCGCCAGCAGCCATCTTGGGAGGGTGTTTGAGCAGTTCTTC.

The V and J genes are TRBV7-8 and TRBJ1-5; 8 bases agree with TRBD1. The germline V gene encodes CDR1 SGHVS and CDR2 FQNEAQ. This CDR3 has 20 residues. Trimming cost V 2 bases and J 2 bases; bases outside gene matches: 17. CDR3 amino acids: CASSLTRDRFYVGGNQPQHF. DNA of the CDR3: TGTGCCAGCAGCTTAACCAGGGACAGGTTCTATGTTGGGGGCAATCAGCCCCAGCATTTT.

The V call is TRBV10-1, the J call TRBJ2-1, with TRBD2 matching over 9 bases. The CDR3 consists of 16 residues. The V gene end was trimmed by 3 bases and the J gene end by 3 bases; junction bases not matched to a gene: 6. Germline assignment: CDR1 WNHNN and CDR2 SYGVQD (reference sequence). The DNA for the CDR3 is TGCGCCAGCAGTGACCCAGCGGGAGGCAGCTACAATGAGCAGTTCTTC. Encoded protein: CASSDPAGGSYNEQFF.

As to this clone: A read error may account for a junction end that differs from germline. The chain joins TRBV28 to TRBJ1-5; 7 positions agree with TRBD1. The CDR3 runs 13 residues. Germline loops: CDR1 MDHEN, CDR2 SYDVKM. This chain's CDR3 is CASTGQTNQPQHF. The CDR3 region has the DNA TGTGCGAGCACGGGACAGACCAATCAGCCCCAGCATTTT. Combining the CDR3 with reference TRBV28 and TRBJ1-5 gives the whole variable domain DVKVTQSSRYLVKRTGEKVFLECVQDMDHENMFWYRQDPGLGLRLIYFSYDVKMKEKGDIPEGYSVSREKKERFSLILESASTNQTSMYLCASTGQTNQPQHFGDGTRLSIL.

This clone was counted a single time. The chain uses TRBV9 and TRBJ2-3; possibly TRBD2 for D (6 bases). Germline lookup yields CDR1 SGDLS and CDR2 YYNGEE. The V end was cut by 1 base, the J end by 4 bases, with 19 bases between. The CDR3 covers 17 residues. Here the CDR3 DNA reads TGTGCCAGCAGCGTATCTTACCCGGGAGCTTTCTCAGATACGCAGTATTTT. This translates into CASSVSYPGAFSDTQYF.

The chain uses TRBV4-1 and TRBJ2-2; D gene ambiguous. CDR1 is MGHRA, CDR2 YSYEKL, per germline. CDR3 length: 16 residues. Trimming pared 0 bases from V and 1 base from J, leaving 9 bases between. CDR3 DNA: TGCGCCAGCAGCCAAGAAGGCCCAGGGAACACCGGGGAGCTGTTTTTT. Its protein product is CASSQEGPGNTGELFF.

This clone was seen just once. The chain recombines TRBV7-2 with TRBJ1-4, with D possibly being TRBD1 (6 bases). The germline gives CDR1 SGHTA, CDR2 FQGNSA. Deletions cut 1 base from V and 9 bases from J, with 12 bases between. The CDR3 totals 14 residues. CDR3: CASSLDGGAKKLFF. CDR3 nucleotide sequence: TGTGCCAGCAGCTTAGATGGGGGCGCGAAAAAACTGTTTTTT.

This sequence joins TRBV9 and TRBJ2-5; 9 nucleotides match TRBD2. From germline, CDR1 is SGDLS and CDR2 YYNGEE. The V and J ends lost 0 bases and 1 base, in that order; junction bases with no gene match: 4. The CDR3 is made up of 16 amino acids. The CDR3 is CASSVVAGGLQETQYF. For the CDR3, the DNA is TGTGCCAGCAGCGTAGTCGCGGGAGGGCTCCAAGAGACCCAGTACTTC.

The J gene is TRBJ1-5, the V gene TRBV6-2 or TRBV6-3; 8 nucleotides match TRBD1. The CDR3 consists of 15 residues. Germline assignment: CDR1 MNHEY and CDR2 SVGEGT. V lost 2 bases and J lost 7; bases outside the gene matches: 7. Written as DNA, the CDR3 is TGTGCCAGCAGTTACGGAGGAACAGGGGGGCAGCCCCAGCATTTT. This translates into CASSYGGTGGQPQHF.

This clone has only one observation. The CDR3 region is CASSQDLSRGGRGYTF. Written as DNA, the CDR3 is TGTGCCAGCAGCCAAGATCTTTCCAGGGGCGGGCGTGGCTACACCTTC. The chain employs TRBV3-1 (or the pseudogene TRBV3-2) and TRBJ1-2; maybe TRBD1 (6 bases). V lost 0 bases and J 7 bases, leaving 18 bases between the germline ends. Germline CDR1 and CDR2: LGHDT and YNNKEL (reference sequence). The CDR3 is 16 residues long.